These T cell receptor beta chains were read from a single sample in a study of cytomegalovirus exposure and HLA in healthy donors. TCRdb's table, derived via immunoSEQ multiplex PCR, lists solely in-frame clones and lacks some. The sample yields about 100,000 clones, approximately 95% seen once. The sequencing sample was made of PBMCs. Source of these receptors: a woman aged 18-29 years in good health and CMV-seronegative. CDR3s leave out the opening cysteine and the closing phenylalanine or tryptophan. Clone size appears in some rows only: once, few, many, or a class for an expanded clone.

cdr3_aa: ASSGTLGGGNTIY; cdr3_length: 13; clone_size: once; v_call: TRBV6-1; j_call: TRBJ1-3
cdr3_aa: ASSLPGDRGRETQY; cdr3_length: 14; clone_size: -; v_call: TRBV5-4; j_call: TRBJ2-5
cdr3_aa: ASSTLLQGKGPGGELF; cdr3_length: 16; clone_size: -; v_call: TRBV13; j_call: TRBJ2-2
cdr3_aa: ASSLGLAGVGGQETQY; cdr3_length: 16; clone_size: -; v_call: TRBV4-1; j_call: TRBJ2-5
cdr3_aa: ATGDRGNYGYT; cdr3_length: 11; clone_size: -; v_call: TRBV6-5; j_call: TRBJ1-2
cdr3_aa: ASSPRFAGYT; cdr3_length: 10; clone_size: -; v_call: TRBV7-8; j_call: TRBJ1-2
cdr3_aa: ASSFGTGLGTDTQY; cdr3_length: 14; clone_size: once; v_call: TRBV5-5; j_call: TRBJ2-3
cdr3_aa: ASSHRVQNEKLF; cdr3_length: 12; clone_size: -; v_call: TRBV6-1; j_call: TRBJ1-4
cdr3_aa: ASSASRTGGNQPQH; cdr3_length: 14; clone_size: -; v_call: TRBV7-2; j_call: TRBJ1-5
cdr3_aa: ASSLEPRGGFYEQY; cdr3_length: 14; clone_size: few; v_call: TRBV5-1; j_call: TRBJ2-7
cdr3_aa: ASTYLYGYT; cdr3_length: 9; clone_size: -; v_call: TRBV7-2; j_call: TRBJ1-2
cdr3_aa: ASSLDSNYGYT; cdr3_length: 11; clone_size: -; v_call: TRBV5-5; j_call: TRBJ1-2
cdr3_aa: AISEGSGGQETQY; cdr3_length: 13; clone_size: -; v_call: TRBV10-3; j_call: TRBJ2-5
cdr3_aa: TSSQDLGAYGYT; cdr3_length: 12; clone_size: -; v_call: TRBV1; j_call: TRBJ1-2
cdr3_aa: ASSARQASYNEQF; cdr3_length: 13; clone_size: -; v_call: TRBV9; j_call: TRBJ2-1
cdr3_aa: ASRPGAGDGYT; cdr3_length: 11; clone_size: -; v_call: TRBV6-5; j_call: TRBJ1-2
cdr3_aa: ASSSEGTDLSYEQY; cdr3_length: 14; clone_size: -; v_call: TRBV11-2; j_call: TRBJ2-7
cdr3_aa: ASSSGNNGRQPQH; cdr3_length: 13; clone_size: -; v_call: TRBV6-1; j_call: TRBJ1-5
cdr3_aa: ASSEVGVYGYT; cdr3_length: 11; clone_size: -; v_call: TRBV2; j_call: TRBJ1-2
cdr3_aa: ASSPLGGGPTDTQY; cdr3_length: 14; clone_size: -; v_call: TRBV7-2; j_call: TRBJ2-3
cdr3_aa: ASSIGASSQETQY; cdr3_length: 13; clone_size: -; v_call: TRBV19; j_call: TRBJ2-5
cdr3_aa: ASSLWKTENYGYT; cdr3_length: 13; clone_size: -; v_call: TRBV28; j_call: TRBJ1-2
cdr3_aa: ASSFPTGSGELF; cdr3_length: 12; clone_size: once; v_call: TRBV7-9; j_call: TRBJ2-2
cdr3_aa: ASSQLSGTGHRKLF; cdr3_length: 14; clone_size: -; v_call: TRBV4-1; j_call: TRBJ1-4
cdr3_aa: ASSKGGGAYEQY; cdr3_length: 12; clone_size: -; v_call: TRBV21-1; j_call: TRBJ2-7
cdr3_aa: ASSEGTGPNYEQY; cdr3_length: 13; clone_size: few; v_call: TRBV6-1; j_call: TRBJ2-7
cdr3_aa: ASSHKGHLGSPLH; cdr3_length: 13; clone_size: -; v_call: TRBV4-1; j_call: TRBJ1-6
cdr3_aa: ASSANRGTSSYEQY; cdr3_length: 14; clone_size: -; v_call: TRBV28; j_call: TRBJ2-7
cdr3_aa: ASSPTRGNREKLF; cdr3_length: 13; clone_size: -; v_call: TRBV11-2; j_call: TRBJ1-4
cdr3_aa: ASSPGSGNTIY; cdr3_length: 11; clone_size: -; v_call: TRBV9; j_call: TRBJ1-3
cdr3_aa: ASAGLAGANTGELF; cdr3_length: 14; clone_size: -; v_call: TRBV2; j_call: TRBJ2-2
cdr3_aa: ASSKAVYNEQF; cdr3_length: 11; clone_size: -; v_call: TRBV28; j_call: TRBJ2-1
cdr3_aa: ASSLRCDSITSYGYT; cdr3_length: 15; clone_size: -; v_call: TRBV7-7; j_call: TRBJ1-2
cdr3_aa: ASIPAGGTYEQY; cdr3_length: 12; clone_size: -; v_call: TRBV28; j_call: TRBJ2-7
cdr3_aa: ASSQVLVAGNQPQH; cdr3_length: 14; clone_size: -; v_call: TRBV4-1; j_call: TRBJ1-5